This T cell receptor (beta chain) appears in the sequencing data of a study of T cell responses to AZD1222 COVID-19 vaccine. Points from the study as a whole: Without day 14 samples, only post-peak T cell repertoires were studied. Spike-specific TCR repertoires showed rising breadth and depth after two AZD1222 doses.

It was second doses at about 4 or about 12 weeks that were pooled. Assay used: immunoSEQ multiplex PCR; TCRdb lists only in-frame clones, some missing. The sample shows some 280,000 clones, almost 95% of them seen only once. Remarks on this clone: The antigen remains unidentified.

The CDR3 has 11 amino acids. Trimming removed 7 bases at V and 5 bases at J, with 9 bases between. CDR1 is SNHLY and CDR2 is FYNNEI in the germline V gene. This TCR was recovered from an adult who received the AZD1222 COVID-19 vaccine. This chain links TRBV2 with TRBJ2-7; unclear D gene. Sequencing used peripheral blood, obtained 28 days after the second AZD1222 dose. In DNA form, the CDR3 reads TGTGCCAGCAAGAGATACGACGAGCAGTACTTC. This translates into CASKRYDEQYF. Full variable domain (missing parts from reference TRBV2 and TRBJ2-7): EPEVTQTPSHQVTQMGQEVILRCVPISNHLYFYWYRQILGQKVEFLVSFYNNEISEKSEIFDDQFSVERPDGSNFTLKIRSTKLEDSAMYFCASKRYDEQYFGPGTRLTVT.